This TCR beta chain was sequenced during a study of blood T cell repertoires in COVID-19. Study at large: Samples came from the United States, Italy and Spain, spanning acute and convalescent COVID-19.

Assay used: immunoSEQ multiplex PCR; TCRdb lists only in-frame clones, some missing. The sample holds 23,000 or so clones, under 95% seen once. Germline trimming cut 4 bases from V and 6 bases from J; bases unmatched to any gene: 7. Germline loops: CDR1 LGHDT, CDR2 YNNKEL (reference sequence). This CDR3 spans 15 amino acids. The specimen sequenced was peripheral blood. The V and J genes are TRBV3-1 (or the pseudogene TRBV3-2) and TRBJ2-1, with TRBD1 matching 9 bases. This receptor was identified in a woman between 45 and 65 years old with active COVID-19. The CDR3 region is CASSPGTGSFNEQFF. The CDR3 nucleotides read TGTGCCAGCAGCCCGGGGACAGGGAGTTTCAATGAGCAGTTCTTC.